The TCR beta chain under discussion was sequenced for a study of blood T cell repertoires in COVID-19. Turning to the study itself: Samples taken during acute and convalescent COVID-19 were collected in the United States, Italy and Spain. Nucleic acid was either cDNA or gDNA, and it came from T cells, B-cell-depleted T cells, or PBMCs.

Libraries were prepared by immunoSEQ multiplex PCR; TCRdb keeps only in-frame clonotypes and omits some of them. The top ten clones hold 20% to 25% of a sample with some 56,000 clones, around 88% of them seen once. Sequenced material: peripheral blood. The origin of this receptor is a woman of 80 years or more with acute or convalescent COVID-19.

The CDR3 bases are TGCAGCGTTGAGAGACAGGCGAACACCGGGGAGCTGTTTTTT. Its protein product is CSVERQANTGELFF. The J gene is TRBJ2-2, the V gene TRBV29-1, with D tentatively TRBD1 (6 bases). The germline V gene encodes CDR1 SQVTM and CDR2 ANQGSEA. The CDR3 spans 14 residues. V lost 3 bases, J lost 0 bases, and 8 bases lay in between.